The entry below gives a single T cell receptor beta chain sequence along with its context. The sample comes from a study of PD-L1 blockade in urothelial cancer. For the study at large: Median T cell yield from blood was roughly 140,000.

Stated time point: peripheral blood 6 weeks after treatment start. Using immunoSEQ multiplex PCR, the repertoire was profiled, and TCRdb retains in-frame clones only, with some absent. In the table there are tens of thousands of clones, about 80% of which are singletons. The germline V gene encodes CDR1 LGHNA and CDR2 YSLEER. V lost 0 bases to trimming and J lost 4 bases, with 6 bases between them. The length of the CDR3 is 13 residues. The source material was PBMCs, sampled around atezolizumab (anti-PD-L1) treatment. The clonotype was recovered from a man aged 70-80 years with urothelial cancer. The rearrangement links TRBV4-3 to TRBJ1-1; TRBD1 is a possible D gene (5 bases). The CDR3 coding sequence is TGCGCCAGCAGCCAAGATGGGGCCACTGAAGCTTTCTTT. It codes for CASSQDGATEAFF.